These T cell receptor beta chains were read from a single sample in a study of blood T cell repertoires in COVID-19. The method was immunoSEQ multiplex PCR; TCRdb's version includes in-frame clones alone and lacks a portion of them. Among 250,000 to 300,000 clones, around 87% were seen once, and the ten largest hold 2.1%. The source material was peripheral blood. Receptors originate from a woman aged 55-70 years with COVID-19, enrolled during active disease. Each CDR3 is given without its conserved first and last residue. Some rows mark clone size as missing; the rest say once, few, many or name a class of expanded clone.

abundance: NA
v_gene: TRBV29-1
j_gene: TRBJ1-4
CDR3aa: SVVDRNEKLF

abundance: NA
v_gene: TRBV6-5
j_gene: TRBJ1-5
CDR3aa: ASSPTGGRQPQH

abundance: NA
v_gene: TRBV4-3
j_gene: TRBJ1-4
CDR3aa: ASSQEEGGKVEKLF

abundance: NA
v_gene: TRBV12-3/TRBV12-4
j_gene: TRBJ1-2
CDR3aa: ASTGGYGYT

abundance: NA
v_gene: TRBV27
j_gene: TRBJ1-1
CDR3aa: ASSLGGRPNTEAF

abundance: NA
v_gene: TRBV7-9
j_gene: TRBJ1-2
CDR3aa: ASSLTGQRWPT

abundance: NA
v_gene: TRBV5-1
j_gene: TRBJ2-5
CDR3aa: ASSSDRRDSQETQY

abundance: NA
v_gene: TRBV27
j_gene: TRBJ1-2
CDR3aa: ASSSGQGGGYT

abundance: NA
v_gene: TRBV7-3
j_gene: TRBJ1-3
CDR3aa: ASSLGGGGNTIY

abundance: NA
v_gene: TRBV7-9
j_gene: TRBJ1-2
CDR3aa: ASSFGQGVDGYT

abundance: once
v_gene: TRBV9
j_gene: TRBJ2-7
CDR3aa: ASSAGGLAGREQY

abundance: NA
v_gene: TRBV15
j_gene: TRBJ2-2
CDR3aa: ATSSDKGLGAGELF

abundance: NA
v_gene: TRBV3-1/TRBV3-2
j_gene: TRBJ2-3
CDR3aa: ASSGTSGGVGTQY

abundance: NA
v_gene: TRBV5-4
j_gene: TRBJ2-1
CDR3aa: ASSSHPDRDEQF

abundance: NA
v_gene: TRBV19
j_gene: TRBJ1-1
CDR3aa: ASSIYRDTEAF

abundance: few
v_gene: TRBV7-9
j_gene: TRBJ1-1
CDR3aa: ASTEGGRDTEAF

abundance: NA
v_gene: TRBV21-1
j_gene: TRBJ1-2
CDR3aa: ASSKKVETGAPFNYGYT

abundance: NA
v_gene: TRBV30
j_gene: TRBJ2-2
CDR3aa: AWDSYTGELF

abundance: NA
v_gene: TRBV4-3
j_gene: TRBJ1-2
CDR3aa: ASSHMRPGQGVKGYT

abundance: NA
v_gene: TRBV5-8
j_gene: TRBJ1-2
CDR3aa: ASSWGQGSSD

abundance: NA
v_gene: TRBV5-4
j_gene: TRBJ1-1
CDR3aa: ASSPGQGAWTEAF

abundance: NA
v_gene: TRBV19
j_gene: TRBJ2-5
CDR3aa: ASSITGESGETQY

abundance: few
v_gene: TRBV20-1
j_gene: TRBJ1-6
CDR3aa: SASPESSYNSPLH

abundance: NA
v_gene: TRBV12-3/TRBV12-4
j_gene: TRBJ2-1
CDR3aa: ASSFLGLSGI

abundance: NA
v_gene: TRBV9
j_gene: TRBJ2-1
CDR3aa: ASSPRGAGGSDEQF

abundance: NA
v_gene: TRBV10-3
j_gene: TRBJ1-4
CDR3aa: AISESDRGNEKLF

abundance: NA
v_gene: TRBV4-1
j_gene: TRBJ1-1
CDR3aa: ASSQPLQGNTEAF

abundance: NA
v_gene: TRBV6-6
j_gene: TRBJ1-4
CDR3aa: ASSYPMQGNEKLF

abundance: NA
v_gene: TRBV30
j_gene: TRBJ1-6
CDR3aa: AWSKGANNSPLH

abundance: once
v_gene: TRBV23-1
j_gene: TRBJ1-3
CDR3aa: ASRGHSGNTIY